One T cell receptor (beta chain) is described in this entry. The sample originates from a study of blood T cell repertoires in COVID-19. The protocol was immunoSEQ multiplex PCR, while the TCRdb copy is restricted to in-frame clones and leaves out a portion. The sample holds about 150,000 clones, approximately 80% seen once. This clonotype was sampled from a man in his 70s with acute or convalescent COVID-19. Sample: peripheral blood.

This chain's CDR3 is CASSLGGTAAYEQYF. The DNA for the CDR3 is TGCGCCAGCAGCTTGGGCGGGACAGCTGCCTACGAGCAGTACTTC. The V gene is TRBV5-1, the J gene TRBJ2-7; D may be TRBD1 (7 bases). Germline CDR1 and CDR2: SGHRS and YFSETQ. The V end lost 0 bases, the J end lost 2 bases, and 12 bases lay between the germline ends. The CDR3 contains 15 residues.